This T cell receptor (beta chain) was documented in a study of cytomegalovirus exposure and HLA in healthy donors. Remarks on this clone: Its antigen is still unknown.

PCR employed 60 Vbeta and 13 Jbeta primers. The repertoire was sequenced with immunoSEQ multiplex PCR; TCRdb's copy has only in-frame clones and lacks some. The sample includes approximately 170,000 clones, approximately 75% of them seen just once. Study-wide findings and caveats: The authors later linked a missense DCLRE1C variant to TCR beta V- and J-gene trimming.

V lost 5 bases and J lost 0; bases outside the gene matches: 5. CDR3 length equals 14 residues. Germline CDR1 is GTSNPN and CDR2 is SVGIG (reference sequence). This chain links TRBV30 with TRBJ2-7; TRBD1 aligns across 9 bases. The sequence derives from a girl under 18 in good health and CMV-seronegative. Sequenced material: PBMCs. CDR3 DNA: TGTGCCTGGGCCGGGGACAGGGACTCCTACGAGCAGTACTTC. It specifies CAWAGDRDSYEQYF.